A selection of T cell receptor beta chains follows, all from one sample in a study of T cell responses to AZD1222 COVID-19 vaccine. Clones were sequenced by immunoSEQ multiplex PCR, and TCRdb holds only the in-frame ones, with some missing. The table lists around 100,000 clones, 90% to 95% of them singletons. The sample here was peripheral blood, taken on day 0 of AZD1222 vaccination. Source of these receptors: an adult in good health. Each CDR3 is given with its conserved first and last residue. A D gene is named only where the DNA matches it firmly. Size is omitted from some rows. Given values are once, few, many or a class for expanded clones.

d_call: .; clone_size: .; v_call: TRBV19; j_call: TRBJ1-3; cdr3_length: 15; cdr3_aa: CASTSSREAGNTIYF; cdr3_nt: TGTGCCAGTACCTCCTCCCGGGAAGCTGGAAACACCATATATTTT
d_call: TRBD1; clone_size: .; v_call: TRBV28; j_call: TRBJ2-7; cdr3_length: 16; cdr3_aa: CASSIGGQGEPYEQYF; cdr3_nt: TGTGCCAGCAGTATTGGGGGACAGGGAGAGCCCTACGAGCAGTACTTC
d_call: .; clone_size: .; v_call: TRBV24-1; j_call: TRBJ2-5; cdr3_length: 15; cdr3_aa: CATSDVNTAKETQYF; cdr3_nt: TGTGCCACCAGTGACGTGAATACAGCAAAAGAGACCCAGTACTTC
d_call: .; clone_size: .; v_call: TRBV13; j_call: TRBJ1-1; cdr3_length: 14; cdr3_aa: CASSLGVGNTEAFF; cdr3_nt: TGTGCCAGCAGCTTAGGAGTCGGGAACACTGAAGCTTTCTTT
d_call: .; clone_size: once; v_call: TRBV7-2; j_call: TRBJ2-7; cdr3_length: 13; cdr3_aa: CASSLARGYEQYF; cdr3_nt: TGTGCCAGCAGCTTAGCCAGGGGCTACGAGCAGTACTTC
d_call: .; clone_size: .; v_call: TRBV19; j_call: TRBJ1-6; cdr3_length: 12; cdr3_aa: CASTRANSPLHF; cdr3_nt: TGTGCCAGTACGAGGGCAAATTCACCCCTCCACTTT
d_call: TRBD2; clone_size: .; v_call: TRBV6-1; j_call: TRBJ2-1; cdr3_length: 15; cdr3_aa: CASSEGTSGANEQFF; cdr3_nt: TGTGCCAGCAGTGAAGGGACTAGCGGGGCGAATGAGCAGTTCTTC
d_call: .; clone_size: .; v_call: TRBV9; j_call: TRBJ1-2; cdr3_length: 16; cdr3_aa: CASSVRTEGMGYGYTF; cdr3_nt: TGTGCCAGCAGCGTAAGGACTGAGGGGATGGGCTATGGCTACACCTTC
d_call: .; clone_size: .; v_call: TRBV2; j_call: TRBJ1-6; cdr3_length: 12; cdr3_aa: CASSAMDSPLHF; cdr3_nt: TGTGCCAGCAGTGCGATGGACTCACCCCTCCACTTT
d_call: TRBD1; clone_size: few; v_call: TRBV7-9; j_call: TRBJ1-1; cdr3_length: 13; cdr3_aa: CASSLAGQGRAFF; cdr3_nt: TGTGCCAGCAGCTTAGCGGGACAGGGTAGAGCTTTCTTT
d_call: .; clone_size: .; v_call: TRBV5-1; j_call: TRBJ2-7; cdr3_length: 15; cdr3_aa: CASSLAGGGIYEQYF; cdr3_nt: TGCGCCAGCAGCTTGGCTGGAGGGGGTATATACGAGCAGTACTTC
d_call: TRBD2; clone_size: .; v_call: TRBV9; j_call: TRBJ2-1; cdr3_length: 19; cdr3_aa: CASSVDLPGGSGSYNEQFF; cdr3_nt: TGTGCCAGCAGCGTAGACCTCCCGGGAGGTAGCGGGTCCTACAATGAGCAGTTCTTC
d_call: .; clone_size: .; v_call: TRBV18; j_call: TRBJ1-6; cdr3_length: 16; cdr3_aa: CASSHTTSAENSPLHF; cdr3_nt: TGTGCCAGCTCTCATACTACGTCGGCCGAGAATTCACCCCTCCACTTT
d_call: TRBD1; clone_size: .; v_call: TRBV7-6; j_call: TRBJ1-2; cdr3_length: 17; cdr3_aa: CASSLGSGGGSNYGYTF; cdr3_nt: TGTGCCAGCAGCTTAGGATCAGGGGGCGGATCTAACTATGGCTACACCTTC
d_call: TRBD1; clone_size: .; v_call: TRBV11-3; j_call: TRBJ1-2; cdr3_length: 14; cdr3_aa: CASSLVTGDYGYTF; cdr3_nt: TGTGCCAGCAGCTTAGTGACAGGGGACTATGGCTACACCTTC
d_call: .; clone_size: .; v_call: TRBV7-9; j_call: TRBJ2-7; cdr3_length: 13; cdr3_aa: CASSPGVSWEQYF; cdr3_nt: TGTGCCAGCAGCCCCGGGGTTAGTTGGGAGCAGTACTTC
d_call: TRBD1; clone_size: once; v_call: TRBV28; j_call: TRBJ1-1; cdr3_length: 17; cdr3_aa: CASSLPGTGRAGDLAFF; cdr3_nt: TGTGCCAGCAGTTTACCCGGGACAGGAAGGGCCGGAGATCTAGCTTTCTTT
d_call: .; clone_size: .; v_call: TRBV6-2/TRBV6-3; j_call: TRBJ2-1; cdr3_length: 13; cdr3_aa: CASSYGLYNEQFF; cdr3_nt: TGTGCCAGCAGTTACGGACTGTACAATGAGCAGTTCTTC
d_call: TRBD2; clone_size: .; v_call: TRBV7-2; j_call: TRBJ2-7; cdr3_length: 18; cdr3_aa: CASSFQSGVSGGVYEQYF; cdr3_nt: TGTGCCAGCAGCTTCCAATCAGGGGTTAGCGGGGGGGTTTACGAGCAGTACTTC
d_call: .; clone_size: .; v_call: TRBV18; j_call: TRBJ1-6; cdr3_length: 14; cdr3_aa: CASSGTSTRSPLHF; cdr3_nt: TGTGCCAGCTCCGGGACGTCCACCCGGTCACCCCTCCACTTT
d_call: .; clone_size: .; v_call: TRBV14; j_call: TRBJ2-7; cdr3_length: 14; cdr3_aa: CASSQDRGPYEQYF; cdr3_nt: TGTGCCAGCAGCCAAGACAGGGGTCCCTACGAGCAGTACTTC
d_call: TRBD2; clone_size: once; v_call: TRBV11-3; j_call: TRBJ2-1; cdr3_length: 18; cdr3_aa: CASSPSRGRKIGGNEQFF; cdr3_nt: TGTGCCAGCAGCCCCTCCCGCGGGAGAAAAATCGGCGGGAATGAGCAGTTCTTC
d_call: .; clone_size: .; v_call: TRBV27; j_call: TRBJ2-1; cdr3_length: 14; cdr3_aa: CASSSGSTYNEQFF; cdr3_nt: TGTGCCAGCAGCTCTGGATCGACCTACAATGAGCAGTTCTTC
d_call: TRBD1; clone_size: .; v_call: TRBV7-8; j_call: TRBJ1-4; cdr3_length: 19; cdr3_aa: CASSLATGTGVSTNEKLFF; cdr3_nt: TGTGCCAGCAGCTTAGCTACCGGGACAGGGGTTTCCACTAATGAAAAACTGTTTTTT
d_call: .; clone_size: .; v_call: TRBV25-1; j_call: TRBJ1-2; cdr3_length: 12; cdr3_aa: CASSPRGHGYTF; cdr3_nt: TGTGCCAGCAGTCCCAGGGGACATGGCTACACCTTC
d_call: TRBD1; clone_size: .; v_call: TRBV28; j_call: TRBJ1-6; cdr3_length: 15; cdr3_aa: CASSSEQGLRPPLHF; cdr3_nt: TGTGCCAGCAGTAGCGAACAGGGGCTTCGTCCCCCCCTCCACTTT
d_call: .; clone_size: .; v_call: TRBV3-1/TRBV3-2; j_call: TRBJ1-2; cdr3_length: 11; cdr3_aa: CASSHAGGYTF; cdr3_nt: TGTGCCAGCAGCCACGCGGGGGGCTACACCTTC
d_call: .; clone_size: .; v_call: TRBV7-9; j_call: TRBJ1-1; cdr3_length: 15; cdr3_aa: CASSSAGTANTEAFF; cdr3_nt: TGTGCCAGCAGCTCGGCCGGGACCGCGAACACTGAAGCTTTCTTT
d_call: TRBD2; clone_size: once; v_call: TRBV10-3; j_call: TRBJ2-5; cdr3_length: 12; cdr3_aa: CAISEDGGSQYF; cdr3_nt: TGTGCCATCAGTGAGGACGGGGGGAGCCAGTACTTC